This TCR beta chain was sequenced for a study of OX40 agonist ivuxolimab in advanced cancers. The sample holds one count of this clone. The germline V gene has CDR1 SGHRS and CDR2 YFSETQ. CDR3 length: 15 residues. V dropped 3 bases and J dropped 4 bases, with 17 bases sitting between them. Some clones are missing from TCRdb's copy, which holds only in-frame ones; the method was immunoSEQ multiplex PCR. The profile shows around 30,000 clones, around 90% of them singletons. The source material was CD4+ or CD8+ T cells sorted from blood, sampled in a trial of the OX40 agonist ivuxolimab. The source is an adult with an advanced solid tumor such as melanoma, head and neck, liver or kidney cancer. The rearrangement joins TRBV5-1 to TRBJ2-7, with D perhaps TRBD1 (6 bases). The DNA for the CDR3 is TGCGCCAGCAGCTACGGACAGAGCCAGGGATACGAGCAGTACTTC. As protein: CASSYGQSQGYEQYF.